This T cell receptor beta chain originates from a study of blood T cell repertoires in COVID-19. About the study: Acute and convalescent COVID-19 samples came from the United States, Italy and Spain.

The authors' processing: Reference gene primers were amplified, and this amplification served to estimate nucleated cell counts. The table came from immunoSEQ multiplex PCR; TCRdb's copy has only in-frame clones and leaves some out. The V and J calls and clone size come from that table; D and trimming were worked out from the DNA. The sample carries some 460,000 clones, nearly 90% recorded once. The CDR3 is 15 residues long. CDR1 is MNHEY, CDR2 SVGAGI, per germline. V gave up 2 bases and J gave up 5 bases; unmatched junction bases: 5. Participant ages covered roughly 18 to 89 years across 20 to 25 US areas. Grouping used clinical history reported by participants in a survey and questionnaire.

The sample taken for sequencing was PBMCs or T cells enriched from blood (not recorded which). The chain joins TRBV6-5 to TRBJ1-5; 8 nucleotides line up with TRBD1. This receptor was taken from a woman between 18 and 30 years old with acute COVID-19. The CDR3 DNA sequence: TGTGCCAGCAGTTACAGCGGACAGGGCCATCAGCCCCAGCATTTT. Translating it yields CASSYSGQGHQPQHF.